Given below is one T cell receptor beta chain in context. Its antigen is as yet unknown. The data were taken from a study of cytomegalovirus exposure and HLA in healthy donors. The PCR ran on 60 Vbeta and 13 Jbeta primers. Only in-frame clones appear in the TCRdb table, and some are missing; sequencing was by immunoSEQ multiplex PCR. The table lists roughly 160,000 clones, 60% to 80% of them singletons. Germline values: CDR1 MGHRA, CDR2 YSYEKL. CDR3 length: 13 amino acids. V was clipped by 4 bases and J by 5 bases; unmatched bases: 5. Study-level results: There were reportedly fewer N-insertions in an Asian-associated ancestry cluster than the roughly 700-donor mean, in a later analysis. Segments of the TCR beta V type were, in most cases, productive about 87% or about 30% of the time in an earlier analysis. Relative to equally common others, HLA-associated TCR beta chains showed greater clonal expansion in a later analysis.

The sequenced material came from PBMCs. This chain links TRBV4-1 with TRBJ2-7; TRBD1 matches 7 bases. The source is a young man in good health and CMV-seropositive. The CDR3 loop is CASSLAGTDEQYF. CDR3 DNA: TGCGCCAGCAGCCTCGCCGGGACAGACGAGCAGTACTTC.